This T cell receptor beta chain was observed in a study of cytomegalovirus exposure and HLA in healthy donors. Nominally healthy donors provided the samples, though records likely missed some immune exposures. Germline loops: CDR1 SGHNT, CDR2 YYREEE (reference sequence). The CDR3 spans 12 residues. Whole-study results and caveats: In most subjects, TCR beta sequences reportedly gave accurate predictions of HLA-A and HLA-B alleles. Most of the TCR beta V segments (in an earlier analysis) were productive either about 90% or about 30% of the time. Researchers reported in a later analysis that a missense DCLRE1C variant was tied to TCR beta V- and J-gene trimming.

The primer mix had 60 Vbeta and 13 Jbeta primers. Method: immunoSEQ multiplex PCR; TCRdb's copy keeps in-frame clones and lacks some. The sample has over 200,000 clones, 70% to 85% seen once; the top ten hold 3.5% to 4%. On this clone itself: Its antigen is still unknown.

The V gene is TRBV5-4, the J gene TRBJ2-5, with D possibly being TRBD1 (6 bases). Specimen: PBMCs. The source of this sequence is a male donor in good health and CMV-seronegative. The CDR3 nucleotides read TGTGCTATAGAGGGCAGGGGAGAAACCCAGTACTTC. This codes for CAIEGRGETQYF.